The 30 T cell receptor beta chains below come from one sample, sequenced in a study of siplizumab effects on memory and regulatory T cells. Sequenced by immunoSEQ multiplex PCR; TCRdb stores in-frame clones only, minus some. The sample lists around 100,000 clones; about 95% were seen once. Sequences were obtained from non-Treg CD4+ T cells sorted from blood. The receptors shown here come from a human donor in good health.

In DNA form, the CDR3 reads TGTGCCAGCAGCCAAGATCCGCCTGGCACCGGGGAGCTGTTTTTT. The encoded protein is CASSQDPPGTGELFF. The chain links TRBV4-2 to TRBJ2-2; no reliable D call. Germline loops: CDR1 LGHNA, CDR2 YNFKEQ. V lost 0 bases and J 4 bases, leaving 9 bases between the germline ends. This CDR3 has 15 residues.

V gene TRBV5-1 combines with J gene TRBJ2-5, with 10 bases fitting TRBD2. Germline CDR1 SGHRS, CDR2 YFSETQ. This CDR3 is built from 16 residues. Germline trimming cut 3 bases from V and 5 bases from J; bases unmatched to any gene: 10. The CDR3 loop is CASSSNLAGELETQYF. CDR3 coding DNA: TGCGCCAGCAGCTCGAACCTAGCGGGAGAATTGGAGACCCAGTACTTC. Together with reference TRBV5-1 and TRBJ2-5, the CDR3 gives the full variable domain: KAGVTQTPRYLIKTRGQQVTLSCSPISGHRSVSWYQQTPGQGLQFLFEYFSETQRNKGNFPGRFSGRQFSNSRSEMNVSTLELGDSALYLCASSSNLAGELETQYFGPGTRLLVL.

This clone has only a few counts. Written as DNA, the CDR3 is TGTGCCAGCAGCCTGGGGGACTCCTGGAACACCGGGGAGCTGTTTTTT. Protein sequence: CASSLGDSWNTGELFF. The chain carries TRBV5-8 and TRBJ2-2, with D tentatively TRBD2 (6 bases). The germline CDR1 and CDR2 sequences are SGHTS and YDEGEE. V gave up 4 bases and J gave up 1 base, with 14 bases separating them. This CDR3 region has 16 residues.

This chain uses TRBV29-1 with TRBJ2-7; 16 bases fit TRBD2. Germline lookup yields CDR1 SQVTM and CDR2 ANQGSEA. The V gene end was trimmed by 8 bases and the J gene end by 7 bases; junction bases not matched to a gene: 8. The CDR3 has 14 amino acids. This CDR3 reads CSTGTSGRAGEQYF. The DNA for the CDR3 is TGCAGCACCGGGACTAGCGGGAGGGCAGGAGAGCAGTACTTC.

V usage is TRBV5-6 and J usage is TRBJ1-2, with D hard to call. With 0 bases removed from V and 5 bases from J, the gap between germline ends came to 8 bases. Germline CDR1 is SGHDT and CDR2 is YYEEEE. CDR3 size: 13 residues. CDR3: CASSLDVGYGYTF. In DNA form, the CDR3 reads TGTGCCAGCAGCTTGGATGTGGGATATGGCTACACCTTC.

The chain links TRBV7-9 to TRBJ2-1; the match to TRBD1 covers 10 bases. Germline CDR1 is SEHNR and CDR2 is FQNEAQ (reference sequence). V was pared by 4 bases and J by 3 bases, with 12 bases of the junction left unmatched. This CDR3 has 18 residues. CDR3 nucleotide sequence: TGTGCCAGCAGCTCCGGGACAGGGGAGAGACTTAACTACAATGAGCAGTTCTTC. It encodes CASSSGTGERLNYNEQFF.

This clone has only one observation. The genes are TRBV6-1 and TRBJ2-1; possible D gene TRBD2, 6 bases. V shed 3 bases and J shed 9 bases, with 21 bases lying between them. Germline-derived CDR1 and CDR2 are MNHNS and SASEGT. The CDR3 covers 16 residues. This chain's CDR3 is CASSDPPGAGDGEQFF. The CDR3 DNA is TGTGCCAGCAGTGATCCTCCGGGAGCCGGGGACGGTGAGCAGTTCTTC.

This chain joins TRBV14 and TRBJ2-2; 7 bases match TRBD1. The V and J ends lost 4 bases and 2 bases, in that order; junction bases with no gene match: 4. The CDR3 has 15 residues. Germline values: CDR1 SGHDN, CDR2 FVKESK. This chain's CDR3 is CASSPDRVNTGELFF. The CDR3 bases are TGTGCCAGCAGCCCCGACAGGGTAAACACCGGGGAGCTGTTTTTT.

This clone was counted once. The CDR3 is CASSLEPGQGIDEQFF. The CDR3 DNA reads as TGTGCCAGCAGCTTAGAGCCGGGACAGGGAATCGATGAGCAGTTCTTC. The chain is built from TRBV11-2 and TRBJ2-1, with 9 nucleotides matching TRBD1. Germline assignment: CDR1 SGHAT and CDR2 FQNNGV. The CDR3 runs 16 residues. V dropped 0 bases and J dropped 8; count of bases not matched to a gene: 8.

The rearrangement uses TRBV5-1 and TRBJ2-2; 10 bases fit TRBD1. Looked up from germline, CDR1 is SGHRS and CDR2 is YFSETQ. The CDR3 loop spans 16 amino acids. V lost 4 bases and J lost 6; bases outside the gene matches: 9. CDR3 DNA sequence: TGCGCCAGCAGCATACGGACAGGGGGTTCCGCCGGGGAGCTGTTTTTT. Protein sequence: CASSIRTGGSAGELFF.

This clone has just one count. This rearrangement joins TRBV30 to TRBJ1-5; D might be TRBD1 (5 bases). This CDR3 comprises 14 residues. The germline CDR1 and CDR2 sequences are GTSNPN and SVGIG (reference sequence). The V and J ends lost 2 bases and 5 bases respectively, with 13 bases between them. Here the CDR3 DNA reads TGTGCCTGGAGTTACCAGGGCGGTCATCAGCCCCAGCATTTT. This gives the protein CAWSYQGGHQPQHF. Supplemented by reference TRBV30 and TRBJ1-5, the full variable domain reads SQTIHQWPATLVQPVGSPLSLECTVEGTSNPNLYWYRQAAGRGLQLLFYSVGIGQISSEVPQNLSASRPQDRQFILSSKKLLLSDSGFYLCAWSYQGGHQPQHFGDGTRLSIL.

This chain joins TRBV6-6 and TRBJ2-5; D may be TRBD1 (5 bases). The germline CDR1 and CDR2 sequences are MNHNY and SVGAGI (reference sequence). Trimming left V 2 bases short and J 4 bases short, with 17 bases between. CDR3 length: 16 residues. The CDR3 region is CASSYGQGNFPETQYF. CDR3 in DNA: TGTGCCAGCAGTTACGGGCAGGGTAATTTCCCAGAGACCCAGTACTTC.

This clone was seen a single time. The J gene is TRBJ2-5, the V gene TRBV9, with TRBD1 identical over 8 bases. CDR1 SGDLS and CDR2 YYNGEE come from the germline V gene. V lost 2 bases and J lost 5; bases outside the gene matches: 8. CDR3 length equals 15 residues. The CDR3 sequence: CASSVNEGQEETQYF. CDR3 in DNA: TGTGCCAGCAGCGTTAACGAGGGACAGGAGGAGACCCAGTACTTC.

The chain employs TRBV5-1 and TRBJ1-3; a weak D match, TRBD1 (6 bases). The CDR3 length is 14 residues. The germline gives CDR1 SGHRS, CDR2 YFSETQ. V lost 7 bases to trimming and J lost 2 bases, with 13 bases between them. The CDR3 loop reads CASWDTRAGNTIYF. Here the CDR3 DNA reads TGCGCCAGCTGGGACACTCGGGCTGGAAACACCATATATTTT.

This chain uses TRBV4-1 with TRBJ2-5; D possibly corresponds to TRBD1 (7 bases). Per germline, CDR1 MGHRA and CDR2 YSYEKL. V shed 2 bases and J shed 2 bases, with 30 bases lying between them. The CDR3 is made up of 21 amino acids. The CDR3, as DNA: TGCGCCAGCAGCCAATTTTTTCAATCAGTTTCCCTGGCAGGGGGGCAAGAGACCCAGTACTTC. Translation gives CASSQFFQSVSLAGGQETQYF.

The CDR3 DNA follows: TGTGCCAGCAGCGTAGTAGATAGCGGGTTCACAGATACGCAGTATTTT. It codes for CASSVVDSGFTDTQYF. The V gene is TRBV9, the J gene TRBJ2-3; 7 nucleotides agree with TRBD2. The V segment lost 0 bases and the J segment 2 bases; nucleotides outside the gene matches: 6. Germline loops: CDR1 SGDLS, CDR2 YYNGEE. CDR3 length: 16 amino acids. Full variable domain (rest looked up from reference TRBV9 and TRBJ2-3): DSGVTQTPKHLITATGQRVTLRCSPRSGDLSVYWYQQSLDQGLQFLIQYYNGEERAKGNILERFSAQQFPDLHSELNLSSLELGDSALYFCASSVVDSGFTDTQYFGPGTRLTVL.

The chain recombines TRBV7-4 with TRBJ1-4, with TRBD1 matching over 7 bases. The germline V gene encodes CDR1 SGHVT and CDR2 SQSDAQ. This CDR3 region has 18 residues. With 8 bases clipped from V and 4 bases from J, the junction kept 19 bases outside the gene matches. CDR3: CASRLSPGQMQVNEKLFF. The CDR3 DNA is TGTGCCAGCCGCCTATCGCCGGGACAGATGCAGGTTAATGAAAAACTGTTTTTT.

The CDR3 region is CASSLGGTGVSTEAFF. The DNA for the CDR3 is TGTGCCAGCAGCTTAGGAGGGACAGGGGTATCGACTGAAGCTTTCTTT. The rearrangement uses TRBV7-8 and TRBJ1-1, with TRBD1 identical over 10 bases. The CDR3 runs 16 residues. Per germline, CDR1 SGHVS and CDR2 FQNEAQ. V was clipped by 1 base and J by 5 bases; unmatched bases: 7. The variable domain in full, with the rest retrieved from reference TRBV7-8 and TRBJ1-1, is GAGVSQSPRYKVAKRGQDVALRCDPISGHVSLFWYQQALGQGPEFLTYFQNEAQLDKSGLPSDRFFAERPEGSVSTLKIQRTQQEDSAVYLCASSLGGTGVSTEAFFGQGTRLTVV.

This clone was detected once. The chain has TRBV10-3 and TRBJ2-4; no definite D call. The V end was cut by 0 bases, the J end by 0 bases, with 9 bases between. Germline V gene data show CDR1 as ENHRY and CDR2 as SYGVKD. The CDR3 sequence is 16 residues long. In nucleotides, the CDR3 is TGTGCCATCAGTGAGTCGATTATACTAGCCAAAAACATTCAGTACTTC. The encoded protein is CAISESIILAKNIQYF.

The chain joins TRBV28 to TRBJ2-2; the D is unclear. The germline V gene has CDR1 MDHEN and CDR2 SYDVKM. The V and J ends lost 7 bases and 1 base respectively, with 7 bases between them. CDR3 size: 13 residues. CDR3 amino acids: CASTLLNTGELFF. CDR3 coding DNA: TGTGCCAGCACCCTCCTGAACACCGGGGAGCTGTTTTTT.

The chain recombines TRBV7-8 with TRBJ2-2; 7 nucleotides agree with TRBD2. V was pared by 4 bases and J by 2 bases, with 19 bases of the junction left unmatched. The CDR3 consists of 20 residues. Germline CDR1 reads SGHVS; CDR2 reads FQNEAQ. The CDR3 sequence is CASSSYRVPRGGRNTGELFF. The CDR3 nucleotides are TGTGCCAGCAGCTCCTATAGGGTCCCCCGGGGCGGGAGAAACACCGGGGAGCTGTTTTTT.

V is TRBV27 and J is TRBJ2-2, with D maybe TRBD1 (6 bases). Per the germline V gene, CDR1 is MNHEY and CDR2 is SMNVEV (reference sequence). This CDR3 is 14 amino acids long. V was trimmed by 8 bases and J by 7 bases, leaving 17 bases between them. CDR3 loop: CASHLSGANGELFF. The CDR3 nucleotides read TGTGCCAGCCACTTGTCAGGGGCGAACGGGGAGCTGTTTTTT.

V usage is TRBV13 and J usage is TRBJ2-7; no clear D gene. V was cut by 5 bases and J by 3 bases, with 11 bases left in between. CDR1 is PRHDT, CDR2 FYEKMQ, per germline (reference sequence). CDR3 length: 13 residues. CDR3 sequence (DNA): TGTGCCAGCAGCAGCCAAACCAGCTACGAGCAGTACTTC. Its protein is CASSSQTSYEQYF.

The CDR3 reads CASSRRTDTQYF. CDR3 nucleotide sequence: TGTGCCAGCAGTAGAAGGACAGATACGCAGTATTTT. The chain has TRBV2 and TRBJ2-3, with D hard to call. The CDR3 totals 12 residues. Germline loops: CDR1 SNHLY, CDR2 FYNNEI. V shed 5 bases and J shed 3 bases, with 6 bases lying between them.

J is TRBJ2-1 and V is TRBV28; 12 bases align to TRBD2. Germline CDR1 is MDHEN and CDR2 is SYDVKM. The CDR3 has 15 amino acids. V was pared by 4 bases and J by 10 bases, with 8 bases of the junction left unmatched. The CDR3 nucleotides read TGTGCCAGCAGTTCAGACGGACTAGCGGGACCCGAGCAGTTCTTC. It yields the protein CASSSDGLAGPEQFF.

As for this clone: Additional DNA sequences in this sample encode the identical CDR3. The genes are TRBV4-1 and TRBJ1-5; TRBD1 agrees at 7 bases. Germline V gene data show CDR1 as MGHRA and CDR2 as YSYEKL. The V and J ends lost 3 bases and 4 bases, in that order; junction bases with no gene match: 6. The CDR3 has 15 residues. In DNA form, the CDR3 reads TGCGCCAGCAGCCAGGATCGGGACAGTAATCAGCCCCAGCATTTT. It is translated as CASSQDRDSNQPQHF.

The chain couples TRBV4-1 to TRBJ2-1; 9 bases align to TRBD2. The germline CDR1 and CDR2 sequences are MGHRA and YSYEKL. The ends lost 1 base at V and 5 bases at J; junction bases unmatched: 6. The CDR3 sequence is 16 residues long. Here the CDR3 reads CASSQVSSGADNEQFF. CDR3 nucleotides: TGCGCCAGCAGCCAAGTGTCTAGCGGGGCTGACAATGAGCAGTTCTTC.

The CDR3, as DNA: TGTGCCAGTAGCGTTCTACAGGGGAACACTGAAGCTTTCTTT. Amino acids: CASSVLQGNTEAFF. This sequence joins TRBV19 and TRBJ1-1; perhaps TRBD1 as D (6 bases). This CDR3 spans 14 amino acids. Looked up from germline, CDR1 is LNHDA and CDR2 is SQIVND (reference sequence). V dropped 6 bases and J dropped 1 base, with 12 bases sitting between them. Combining the CDR3 with reference TRBV19 and TRBJ1-1 gives the whole variable domain DGGITQSPKYLFRKEGQNVTLSCEQNLNHDAMYWYRQDPGQGLRLIYYSQIVNDFQKGDIAEGYSVSREKKESFPLTVTSAQKNPTAFYLCASSVLQGNTEAFFGQGTRLTVV.

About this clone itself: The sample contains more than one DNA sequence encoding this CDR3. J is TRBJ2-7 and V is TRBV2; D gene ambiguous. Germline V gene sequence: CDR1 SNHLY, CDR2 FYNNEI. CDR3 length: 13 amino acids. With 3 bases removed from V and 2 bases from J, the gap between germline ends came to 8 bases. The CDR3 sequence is CASSDGSPYEQYF. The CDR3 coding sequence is TGTGCCAGCAGTGACGGATCCCCCTACGAGCAGTACTTC.

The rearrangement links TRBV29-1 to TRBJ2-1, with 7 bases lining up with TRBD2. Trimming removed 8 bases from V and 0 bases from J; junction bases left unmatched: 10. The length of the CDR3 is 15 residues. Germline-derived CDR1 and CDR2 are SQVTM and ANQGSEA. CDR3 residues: CSFNGGESSYNEQFF. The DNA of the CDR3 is TGCAGCTTCAATGGGGGGGAGAGCTCCTACAATGAGCAGTTCTTC.